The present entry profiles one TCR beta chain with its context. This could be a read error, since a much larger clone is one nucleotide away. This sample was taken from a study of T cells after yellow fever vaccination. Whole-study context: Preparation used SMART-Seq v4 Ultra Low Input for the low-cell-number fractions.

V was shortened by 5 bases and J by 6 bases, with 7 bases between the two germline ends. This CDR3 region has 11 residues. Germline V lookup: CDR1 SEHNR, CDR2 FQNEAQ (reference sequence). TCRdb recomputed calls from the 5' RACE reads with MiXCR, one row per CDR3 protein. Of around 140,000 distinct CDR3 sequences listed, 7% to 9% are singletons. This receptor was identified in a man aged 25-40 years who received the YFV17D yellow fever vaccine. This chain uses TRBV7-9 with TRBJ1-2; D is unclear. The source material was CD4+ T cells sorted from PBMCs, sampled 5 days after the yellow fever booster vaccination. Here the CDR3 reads CASSPLDGYTF. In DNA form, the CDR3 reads TGTGCCAGCAGCCCCCTAGATGGCTACACCTTC. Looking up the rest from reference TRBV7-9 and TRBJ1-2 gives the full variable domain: DTGVSQNPRHKITKRGQNVTFRCDPISEHNRLYWYRQTLGQGPEFLTYFQNEAQLEKSRLLSDRFSAERPKGSFSTLEIQRTEQGDSAMYLCASSPLDGYTFGSGTRLTVV.